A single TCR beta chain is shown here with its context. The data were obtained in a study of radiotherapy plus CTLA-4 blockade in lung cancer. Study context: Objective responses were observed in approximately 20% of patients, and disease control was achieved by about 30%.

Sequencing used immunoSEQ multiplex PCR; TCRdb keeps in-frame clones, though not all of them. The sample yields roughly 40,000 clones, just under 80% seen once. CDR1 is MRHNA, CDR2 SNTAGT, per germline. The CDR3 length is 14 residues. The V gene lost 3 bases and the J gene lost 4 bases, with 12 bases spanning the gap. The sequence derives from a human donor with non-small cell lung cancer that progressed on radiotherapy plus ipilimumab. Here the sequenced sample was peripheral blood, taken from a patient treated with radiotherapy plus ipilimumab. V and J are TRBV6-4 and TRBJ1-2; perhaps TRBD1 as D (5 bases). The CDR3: CASSETPGGYGYTF. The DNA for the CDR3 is TGTGCCAGCAGTGAAACTCCGGGGGGCTATGGCTACACCTTC.